Listed below are T cell receptor beta chains from one sample, sequenced in a study of cytomegalovirus exposure and HLA in healthy donors. Sequenced by immunoSEQ multiplex PCR; TCRdb stores in-frame clones only, minus some. The repertoire holds 250,000 to 300,000 clones, with approximately 86% as singletons. Sequenced input: PBMCs. These receptors came from a woman between 18 and 29 years old in good health and CMV-seronegative. Each CDR3 is given with its conserved first and last residue. The D gene is left open where the match is weak. The listing skips clone size in some rows; elsewhere it reads once, few, many or a size class.

j_call v_call clone_size d_call cdr3_nt cdr3_aa
TRBJ2-7 TRBV7-9 - - TGTGCCAGCAGCCCCACAGAGGGCCGTTACGAGCAGTACTTC CASSPTEGRYEQYF
TRBJ1-4 TRBV25-1 - - TGTGCCAGCAGTGGGGCAGGGAAACGTGAAAAACTGTTTTTT CASSGAGKREKLFF
TRBJ1-3 TRBV28 once - TGTGCCAGCACCTCGGGACATTTCTCTGGAAACACCATATATTTT CASTSGHFSGNTIYF
TRBJ2-7 TRBV11-2 few - TGTGCCAGCAGCTTAGTGGCCGAGCAGTACTTC CASSLVAEQYF
TRBJ1-1 TRBV5-1 few - TGCGCCAGCAGTAGTTGGTCGCTCAGGCGCACTGAAGCTTTCTTT CASSSWSLRRTEAFF
TRBJ1-1 TRBV4-2 - TRBD1 TGTGCCAGCAGCCCCGGGACAGGGAAGAGGTTCGCTGAAGCTTTCTTT CASSPGTGKRFAEAFF
TRBJ2-7 TRBV25-1 - - TGTGCCAGCAGGCTATCGGGGGAGCAGTACTTC CASRLSGEQYF
TRBJ1-2 TRBV7-6 - TRBD1 TGTGCCAGCAGCTTCAGGTTATACAGGGGGTTGGGGACTAACTATGGCTACACCTTC CASSFRLYRGLGTNYGYTF
TRBJ2-7 TRBV11-3 - - TGTGCCAGCAGCTTGTTGGCGGCGGTGAGCTACGAGCAGTACTTC CASSLLAAVSYEQYF
TRBJ2-5 TRBV15 - TRBD2 TGTGCCACCAGCAGGCTACTAGCGGAGACCCAGTACTTC CATSRLLAETQYF
TRBJ1-1 TRBV30 once - TGTGCCTGGAGTCCCATGGAGGGGAGGTGGAACACTGAAGCTTTCTTT CAWSPMEGRWNTEAFF
TRBJ2-5 TRBV27 - - TGTGCCAGCAGTTTTGTTAGTGATCAAGAGACCCAGTACTTC CASSFVSDQETQYF
TRBJ1-2 TRBV2 - - TGTGCCAGCAGGGCGGACAACAACTATGGCTACACCTTC CASRADNNYGYTF
TRBJ2-7 TRBV4-2 few TRBD2 TGTGCCAGCAGCCAGACTAGCGGGAGTAACTACGAGCAGTACTTC CASSQTSGSNYEQYF
TRBJ1-2 TRBV9 - - TGTGCCAGCAGCCCACGGACACCTTCCTCGTGGAACTATGGCTACACCTTC CASSPRTPSSWNYGYTF
TRBJ1-2 TRBV4-2 - - TGTGCCAGCAGCCAAGCCATTAAAGCTGAACGCTATGGCTACACCTTC CASSQAIKAERYGYTF
TRBJ1-2 TRBV5-6 - - TGTGCCAGCAGCTTGTGGGGGGGCTTAGGCTACACCTTC CASSLWGGLGYTF
TRBJ2-3 TRBV6-4 - - TGTGCCAGCAGTACAGGGCGGATAGCAGATACGCAGTATTTT CASSTGRIADTQYF
TRBJ2-5 TRBV5-1 - TRBD1 TGCGCCAGCAGCGTCGGGACAGGGGGCGCGACGAAGACCCAGTACTTC CASSVGTGGATKTQYF
TRBJ1-5 TRBV2 - - TGTGCCAGCAGGGAACAGGGTCAGAGTAGTCAGCCCCAGCATTTT CASREQGQSSQPQHF
TRBJ1-2 TRBV29-1 - TRBD1 TGCAGCGTTGAGGGACAGGGTCGGGGCTACACCTTC CSVEGQGRGYTF
TRBJ2-3 TRBV18 - TRBD2 TGTGCCAGCTCCCCCCGACTAGCTGATACGCAGTATTTT CASSPRLADTQYF
TRBJ1-4 TRBV27 - - TGTGCCAGCAGCTCCCGACAGGCTGGTGAAAAACTGTTTTTT CASSSRQAGEKLFF
TRBJ2-2 TRBV28 - TRBD2 TGTGCCAGCAATGCGGGGGGATACGGGGAGCTGTTTTTT CASNAGGYGELFF
TRBJ1-5 TRBV10-3 once - TGTGCCATCAGTGGGGACAACGACAATCAGCCCCAGCATTTT CAISGDNDNQPQHF
TRBJ1-5 TRBV19 - - TGTGCCAGTAGTATAGCCCAGGGCAATCAGCCCCAGCATTTT CASSIAQGNQPQHF
TRBJ1-1 TRBV5-1 - - TGCGCCAGCAGCCTTAGAAGCCAGACTGCGGCCACTGAAGCTTTCTTT CASSLRSQTAATEAFF
TRBJ2-3 TRBV7-2 - TRBD2 TGTGCCAGCAGCCCCGGACTAGCGGCCGATACGCAGTATTTT CASSPGLAADTQYF
TRBJ2-5 TRBV13 - - TGTGCCAGCAGCTTTCGAGAGACCCAGTACTTC CASSFRETQYF
TRBJ2-5 TRBV5-6 - - TGTGCCAGCAGCTTAGCTAGCCCTAAAGAGACCCAGTACTTC CASSLASPKETQYF
TRBJ2-1 TRBV28 - TRBD1 TGTGCCAGCAGCAACACAGGGGGTAACTGGGGCAATGAGCAGTTCTTC CASSNTGGNWGNEQFF
TRBJ2-5 TRBV29-1 - TRBD2 TGCAGCGTTGGGACTAGCGGTAGTTGGACCCAGTACTTC CSVGTSGSWTQYF
TRBJ2-7 TRBV6-5 few - TGTGCCAGCAGTTACTCGAGGGACACCCACGAGCAGTACTTC CASSYSRDTHEQYF
TRBJ2-2 TRBV6-5 - TRBD1 TGTGCCAGCGGACCCGGGACAGCGAACACCGGGGAGCTGTTTTTT CASGPGTANTGELFF
TRBJ1-1 TRBV29-1 - - TGCAGCGTTGAAGATCGAGTAAACACTGAAGCTTTCTTT CSVEDRVNTEAFF
TRBJ2-1 TRBV29-1 - - TGCAGCGTGCCACTCGCCCAGGGCCAATCGGGCTCCTACAATGAGCAGTTCTTC CSVPLAQGQSGSYNEQFF
TRBJ2-3 TRBV6-1 - TRBD2 TGTGCCAGCAGTATCCTAGCGGGGGACACAGATACGCAGTATTTT CASSILAGDTDTQYF